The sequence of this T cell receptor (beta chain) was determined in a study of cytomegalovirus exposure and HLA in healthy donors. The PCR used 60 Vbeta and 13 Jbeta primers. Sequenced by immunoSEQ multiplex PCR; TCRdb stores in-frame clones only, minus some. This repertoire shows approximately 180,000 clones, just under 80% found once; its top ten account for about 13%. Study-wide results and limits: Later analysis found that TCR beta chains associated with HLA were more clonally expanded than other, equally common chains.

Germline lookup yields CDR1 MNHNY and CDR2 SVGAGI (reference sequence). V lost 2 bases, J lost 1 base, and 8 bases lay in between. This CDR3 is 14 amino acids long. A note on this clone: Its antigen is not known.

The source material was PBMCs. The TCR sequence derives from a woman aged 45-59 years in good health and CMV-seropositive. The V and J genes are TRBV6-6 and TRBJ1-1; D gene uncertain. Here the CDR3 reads CASSYGSGNTEAFF. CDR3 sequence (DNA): TGTGCCAGCAGTTACGGGTCGGGGAACACTGAAGCTTTCTTT.